This TCR beta chain was sequenced in a study of shared clonotypes between healthy human individuals (dated by TCRdb to about 2020). General notes on the study: A couple of women and a few men aged 18 to 49 years were included in the cohort. For each donor, three plates each were used for CD4 naive and CD4 memory, two plates were used for CD8 naive, and one plate was used for CD8 memory. To estimate repertoire size and how much clonotype sharing occurs between individuals, the study deeply sequenced the blood TCR repertoires of five healthy adults. To increase sequencing depth and limit assay-specific biases, different laboratories used diverse techniques to prepare libraries and sequence TCR repertoires. Per donor, leukapheresis produced somewhere between about 0.85 and 10 billion PBMCs. Overall study outcomes, separate from this receptor: Estimated clonotype richness was generally larger for naive than for memory subsets. Sharing across several donors was observed for about 5% of naive CD4, around 3.5% of naive CD8, 2% to 2.5% of memory CD4, and around 0.4% of memory CD8 clonotypes. Rarefaction of sorted-subset datasets indicated incomplete sequencing despite the large sequencing depth. Based on pairwise subsampling, the degree of clonotype sharing among donors was expected to be affected by sequencing depth. Only blood was sampled, and tissue TCR repertoires likely differ from those in blood. The small number of donors limited the genetic and exposure-history diversity represented. Compared with non-shared clonotypes, the clonotypes found in all four sorted-subset donors had higher generation probabilities.

This clone came up many times. Its antigen remains unidentified. Per-base qualities were not stored, and no clone one base away is much larger. Using the deep immunoSEQ assay, TCR CDR3 regions were amplified from genomic DNA by multiplex PCR. Extracted genomic DNA from each cell subset was spread evenly across all wells of several immunoSEQ 96-well plates, with each plate serving as a replicate. For sorted subsets, roughly 200 ng of genomic DNA, equivalent to some 30,000 T cell genomes, went into each replicate PCR. The purified libraries were quantified using a Qubit 3.0 fluorometer, sized with a Bioanalyzer 2100, and then quantified again using the KAPA Library Quantification kit. Every immunoSEQ 96-well plate was sequenced on a dedicated single-read 150-cycle Illumina NextSeq 550 flow cell. The original methods were these. Because the immunoSEQ output included only junctional sequences and no quality scores, the filtering could not be the same as the filtering used for full-length reads. Sequences were annotated with PyIR, a Python wrapper for IgBLAST v1.9, using IMGT germline references to assign V/J genes and CDR3. Any read was removed if the V/J assignment was weak (E-value above 1e-6), the CDR3 was missing, or the read contained stop codons, out-of-frame junctions, or ambiguous translated residues. V3J clonotypes were defined as sequences sharing an identical inferred V gene, J gene, and CDR3 amino acid sequence. Percentage overlap between repertoires was calculated by dividing the number of shared unique clonotypes by the size of the smaller repertoire. Three approaches were used to assess repertoire richness: RTK rarefaction, the Chao1 estimator, and Recon v2.1 estimates of unobserved clonotypes. Generation probabilities for all TCRbeta clonotypes obtained by the gDNA method from a handful of donors were computed using OLGA. The table comes from immuneACCESS by way of TCRdb, which keeps in-frame sequences with V and J called. Part of the clones is missing from these tables; in studies checked, under half for an unresolved V gene and the rest for unknown reasons. The V and J calls and the clone size are those of that table, but D and trimming were determined from the DNA. In all, the sample holds approximately 980,000 clones, and approximately 80% of those were seen once. The ten largest account for nearly 1.5% of the sample.

As encoded in the germline V gene, CDR1 is SGHRS while CDR2 is YFSETQ. The CDR3 sequence holds 15 residues, the cysteine and phenylalanine included. The CDR3 DNA has 45 bases and is translated from base 1. Between the V and J ends, shortened by 0 bases and 5 bases respectively, the junction contains 15 bases. The donors were healthy, HIV-negative adults with no recently reported acute infections or vaccinations. Every donor was a Caucasian adult residing in Nashville, Tennessee, USA. CD4+ T cells were enriched through magnetic negative selection, after which naive cells were positively selected on CD45RA and the remaining negative fraction served as the memory subset. Blood was obtained by leukapheresis, after which PBMCs were separated by Ficoll-Histopaque density gradient centrifugation and cryopreserved in liquid nitrogen vapor phase. Analytical flow cytometry was used to check the purity and quantity of each magnetically sorted T cell population. Each sorted fraction had its genomic DNA isolated and then quantified by UV absorbance on a Nanodrop 2000c.

Sequencing input: memory CD4+ T cells sorted from blood. The cell subset or site label, as the study defines it: CD45RA-negative fraction. This sequence originates from a man between 18 and 29 years old in good health. The chain joins TRBV5-1 to TRBJ2-7, with TRBD2 tentatively as D gene (5 bases match). At the DNA level, the sequence is TGCGCCAGCAGCTTGGGGACTCACGGCCGGGACGAGCAGTACTTC. This yields the protein CASSLGTHGRDEQYF.